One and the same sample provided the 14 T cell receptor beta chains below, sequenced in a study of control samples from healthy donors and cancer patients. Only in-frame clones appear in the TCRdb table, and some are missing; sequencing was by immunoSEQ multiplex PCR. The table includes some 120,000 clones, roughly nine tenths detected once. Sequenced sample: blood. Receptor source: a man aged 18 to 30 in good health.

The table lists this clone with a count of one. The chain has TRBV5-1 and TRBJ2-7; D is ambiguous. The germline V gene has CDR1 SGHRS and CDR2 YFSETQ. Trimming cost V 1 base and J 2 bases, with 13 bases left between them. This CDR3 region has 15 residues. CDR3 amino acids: CASSLSTQAPYEQYF. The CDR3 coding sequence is TGCGCCAGCAGCTTGAGTACCCAGGCCCCCTACGAGCAGTACTTC.

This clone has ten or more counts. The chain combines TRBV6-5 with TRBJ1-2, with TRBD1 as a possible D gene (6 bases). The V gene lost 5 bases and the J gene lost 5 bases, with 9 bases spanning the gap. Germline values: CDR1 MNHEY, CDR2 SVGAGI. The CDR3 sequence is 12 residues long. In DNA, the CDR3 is TGTGCCAGCAGTCCCCAGGGGTATGGCTACACCTTC. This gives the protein CASSPQGYGYTF.

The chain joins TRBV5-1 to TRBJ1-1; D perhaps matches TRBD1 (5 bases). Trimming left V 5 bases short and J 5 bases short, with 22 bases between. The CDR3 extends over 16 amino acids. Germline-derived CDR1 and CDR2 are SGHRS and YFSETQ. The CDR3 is CASRHGNPGWATEAFF. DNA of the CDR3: TGCGCCAGCAGACACGGTAATCCAGGGTGGGCGACTGAAGCTTTCTTT.

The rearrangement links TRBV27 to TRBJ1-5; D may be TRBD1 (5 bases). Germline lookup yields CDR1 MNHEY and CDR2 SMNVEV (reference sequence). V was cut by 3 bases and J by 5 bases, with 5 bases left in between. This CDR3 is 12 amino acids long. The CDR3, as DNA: TGTGCCAGCAGTTTCAGGGATCAGCCCCAGCATTTT. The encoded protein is CASSFRDQPQHF.

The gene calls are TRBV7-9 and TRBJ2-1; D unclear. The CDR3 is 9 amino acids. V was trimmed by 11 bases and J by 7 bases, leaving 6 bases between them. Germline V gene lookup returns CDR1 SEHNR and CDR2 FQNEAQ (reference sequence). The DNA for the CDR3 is TGTGCCGCCTCGAATGAGCAGTTCTTC. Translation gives CAASNEQFF.

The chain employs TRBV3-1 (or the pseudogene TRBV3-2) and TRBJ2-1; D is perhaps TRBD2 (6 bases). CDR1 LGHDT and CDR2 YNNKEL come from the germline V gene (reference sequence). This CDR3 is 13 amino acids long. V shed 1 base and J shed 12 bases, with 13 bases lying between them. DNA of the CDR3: TGTGCCAGCAGCCAAGCGGCGGGGCTGGGGCAGTTCTTC. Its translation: CASSQAAGLGQFF.

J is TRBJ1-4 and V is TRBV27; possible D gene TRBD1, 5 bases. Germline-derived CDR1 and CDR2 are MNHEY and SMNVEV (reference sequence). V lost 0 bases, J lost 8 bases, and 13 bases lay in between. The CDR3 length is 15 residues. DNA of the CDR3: TGTGCCAGCAGTTTATCGTGGACAAACCGAGAAAAACTGTTTTTT. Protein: CASSLSWTNREKLFF. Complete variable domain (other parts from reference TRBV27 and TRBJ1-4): EAQVTQNPRYLITVTGKKLTVTCSQNMNHEYMSWYRQDPGLGLRQIYYSMNVEVTDKGDVPEGYKVSRKEKRNFPLILESPSPNQTSLYFCASSLSWTNREKLFFGSGTQLSVL.

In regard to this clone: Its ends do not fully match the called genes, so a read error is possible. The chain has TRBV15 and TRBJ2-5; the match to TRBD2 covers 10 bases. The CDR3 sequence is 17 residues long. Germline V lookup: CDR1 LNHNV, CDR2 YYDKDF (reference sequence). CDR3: CATSRAPGLANQEAQYF. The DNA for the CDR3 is TGTGCCACCAGCAGAGCGCCGGGACTAGCGAATCAAGAGGCCCAGTACTTC.

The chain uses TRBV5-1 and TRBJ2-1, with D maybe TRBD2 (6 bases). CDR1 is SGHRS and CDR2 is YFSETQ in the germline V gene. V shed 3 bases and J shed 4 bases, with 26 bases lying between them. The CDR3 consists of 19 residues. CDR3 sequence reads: CASSSDPGTPGMWYNEQFF. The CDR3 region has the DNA TGCGCCAGCAGCTCAGACCCGGGGACTCCCGGGATGTGGTACAATGAGCAGTTCTTC.

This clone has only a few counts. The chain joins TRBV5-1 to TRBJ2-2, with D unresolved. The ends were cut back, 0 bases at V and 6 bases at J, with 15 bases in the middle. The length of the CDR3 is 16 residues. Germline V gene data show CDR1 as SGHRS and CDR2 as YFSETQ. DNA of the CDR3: TGCGCCAGCAGCTTGGGACACCAAGTGGGATCCGGGGAGCTGTTTTTT. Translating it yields CASSLGHQVGSGELFF.

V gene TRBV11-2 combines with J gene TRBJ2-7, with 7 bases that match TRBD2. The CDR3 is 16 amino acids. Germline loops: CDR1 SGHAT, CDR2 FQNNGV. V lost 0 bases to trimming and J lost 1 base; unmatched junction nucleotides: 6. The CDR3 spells CASSLDFSAGSYEQYF. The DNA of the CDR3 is TGTGCCAGCAGCTTAGATTTTTCAGCGGGATCCTACGAGCAGTACTTC.

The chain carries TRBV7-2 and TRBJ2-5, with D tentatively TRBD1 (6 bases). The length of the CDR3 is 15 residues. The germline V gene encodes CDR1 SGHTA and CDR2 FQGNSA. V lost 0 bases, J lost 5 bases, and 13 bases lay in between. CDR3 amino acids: CASSLASRDRETQYF. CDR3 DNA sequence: TGTGCCAGCAGCTTAGCGTCGCGTGACAGGGAGACCCAGTACTTC. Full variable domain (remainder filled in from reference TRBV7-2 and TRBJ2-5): GAGVSQSPSNKVTEKGKDVELRCDPISGHTALYWYRQSLGQGLEFLIYFQGNSAPDKSGLPSDRFSAERTGGSVSTLTIQRTQQEDSAVYLCASSLASRDRETQYFGPGTRLLVL.

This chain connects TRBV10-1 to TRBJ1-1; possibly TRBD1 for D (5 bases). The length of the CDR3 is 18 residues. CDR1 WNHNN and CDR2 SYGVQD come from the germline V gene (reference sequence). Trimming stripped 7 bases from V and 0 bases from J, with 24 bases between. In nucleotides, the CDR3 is TGCGCCAGCACCCAGCCTCACGGTAGGGGCGACATGAACACTGAAGCTTTCTTT. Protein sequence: CASTQPHGRGDMNTEAFF.

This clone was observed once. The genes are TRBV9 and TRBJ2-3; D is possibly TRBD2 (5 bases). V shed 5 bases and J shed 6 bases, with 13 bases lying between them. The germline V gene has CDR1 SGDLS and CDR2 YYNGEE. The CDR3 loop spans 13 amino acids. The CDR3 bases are TGTGCCAGCAGTGTTACGGGGTTGGATACGCAGTATTTT. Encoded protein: CASSVTGLDTQYF.